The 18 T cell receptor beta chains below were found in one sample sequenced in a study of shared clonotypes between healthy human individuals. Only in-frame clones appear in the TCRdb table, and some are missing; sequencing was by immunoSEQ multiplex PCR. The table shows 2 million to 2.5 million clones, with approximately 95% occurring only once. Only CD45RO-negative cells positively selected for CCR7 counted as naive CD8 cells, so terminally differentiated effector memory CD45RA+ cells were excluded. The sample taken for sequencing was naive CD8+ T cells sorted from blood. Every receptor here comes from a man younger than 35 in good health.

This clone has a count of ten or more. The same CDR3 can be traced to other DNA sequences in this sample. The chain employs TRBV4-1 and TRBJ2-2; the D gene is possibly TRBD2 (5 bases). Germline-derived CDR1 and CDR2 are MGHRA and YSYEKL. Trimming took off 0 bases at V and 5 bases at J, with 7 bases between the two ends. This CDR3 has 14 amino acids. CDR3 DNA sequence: TGCGCCAGCAGCCAAGATCCGGGGACCGGGGAGCTGTTTTTT. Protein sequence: CASSQDPGTGELFF.

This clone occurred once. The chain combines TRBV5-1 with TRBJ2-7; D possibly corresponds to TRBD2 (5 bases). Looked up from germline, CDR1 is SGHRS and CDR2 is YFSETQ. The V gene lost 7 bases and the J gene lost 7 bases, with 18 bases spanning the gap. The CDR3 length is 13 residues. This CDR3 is CASGEEAPFEQYF. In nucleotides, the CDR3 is TGCGCCAGCGGAGAGGAGGCCCCATTTGAGCAGTACTTC.

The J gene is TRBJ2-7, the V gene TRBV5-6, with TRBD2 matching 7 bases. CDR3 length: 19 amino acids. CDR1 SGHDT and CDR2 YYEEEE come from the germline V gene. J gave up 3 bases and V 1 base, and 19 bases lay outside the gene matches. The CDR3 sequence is CASSLYIPSLREPSYEQYF. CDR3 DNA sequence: TGTGCCAGCAGCTTGTATATCCCATCTTTGCGGGAGCCTAGCTACGAGCAGTACTTC. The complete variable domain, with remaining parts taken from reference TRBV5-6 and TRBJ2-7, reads DAGVTQSPTHLIKTRGQQVTLRCSPKSGHDTVSWYQQALGQGPQFIFQYYEEEERQRGNFPDRFSGHQFPNYSSELNVNALLLGDSALYLCASSLYIPSLREPSYEQYFGPGTRLTVT.

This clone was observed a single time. CDR3 amino acids: CSVMGGAGYEQYF. The DNA for the CDR3 is TGCAGTGTTATGGGGGGCGCAGGTTACGAGCAGTACTTC. The V and J genes are TRBV29-1 and TRBJ2-7; D possibly matches TRBD1 or TRBD2 (6 bases each). The germline gives CDR1 SQVTM, CDR2 ANQGSEA. This CDR3 region has 13 residues.

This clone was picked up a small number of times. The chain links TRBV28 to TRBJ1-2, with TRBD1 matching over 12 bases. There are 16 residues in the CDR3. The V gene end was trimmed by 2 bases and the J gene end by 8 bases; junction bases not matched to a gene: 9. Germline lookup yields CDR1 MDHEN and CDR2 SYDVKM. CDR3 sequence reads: CASSLGTGGKMGGYTF. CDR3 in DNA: TGTGCCAGCAGTTTAGGGACAGGGGGCAAGATGGGAGGCTACACCTTC.

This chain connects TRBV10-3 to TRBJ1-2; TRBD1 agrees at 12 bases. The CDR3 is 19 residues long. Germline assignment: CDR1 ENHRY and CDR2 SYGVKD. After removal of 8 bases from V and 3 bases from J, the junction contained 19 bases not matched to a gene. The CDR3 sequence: CAIQIAPGTGGLVHYGYTF. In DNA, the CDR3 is TGTGCCATCCAGATAGCCCCCGGGACAGGGGGCCTAGTTCACTATGGCTACACCTTC.

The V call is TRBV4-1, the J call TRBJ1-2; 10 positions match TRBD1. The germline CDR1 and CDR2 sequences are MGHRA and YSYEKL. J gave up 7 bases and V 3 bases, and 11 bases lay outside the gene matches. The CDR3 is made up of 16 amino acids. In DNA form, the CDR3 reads TGCGCCAGCAGCCACCCCACAGGGGACAGGGGTAGTGGCTACACCTTC. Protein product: CASSHPTGDRGSGYTF.

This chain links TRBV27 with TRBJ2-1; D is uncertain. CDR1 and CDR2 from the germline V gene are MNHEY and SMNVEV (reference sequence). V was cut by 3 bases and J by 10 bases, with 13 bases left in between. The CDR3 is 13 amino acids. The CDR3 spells CASSFAPAEEQFF. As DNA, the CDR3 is TGTGCCAGCAGTTTTGCCCCGGCAGAAGAGCAGTTCTTC.

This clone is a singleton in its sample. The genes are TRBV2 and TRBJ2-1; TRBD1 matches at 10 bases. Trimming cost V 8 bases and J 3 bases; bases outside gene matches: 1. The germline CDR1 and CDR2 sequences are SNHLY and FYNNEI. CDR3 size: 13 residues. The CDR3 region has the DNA TGTGCCAGCCGGACAGGGGGCTACAATGAGCAGTTCTTC. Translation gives CASRTGGYNEQFF.

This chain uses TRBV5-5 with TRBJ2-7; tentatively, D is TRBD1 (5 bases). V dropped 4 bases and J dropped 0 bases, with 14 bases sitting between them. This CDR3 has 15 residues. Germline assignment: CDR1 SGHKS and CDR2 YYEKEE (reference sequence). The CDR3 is CASSMWATVSYEQYF. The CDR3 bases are TGTGCCAGCAGCATGTGGGCGACAGTCTCCTACGAGCAGTACTTC.

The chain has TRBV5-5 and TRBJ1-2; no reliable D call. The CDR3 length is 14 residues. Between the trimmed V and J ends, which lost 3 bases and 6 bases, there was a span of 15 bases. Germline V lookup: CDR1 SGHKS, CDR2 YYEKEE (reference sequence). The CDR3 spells CASSYGTGGDGYTF. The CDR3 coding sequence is TGTGCCAGCAGCTATGGCACGGGTGGGGATGGCTACACCTTC. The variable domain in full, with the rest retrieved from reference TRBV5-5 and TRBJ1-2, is DAGVTQSPTHLIKTRGQQVTLRCSPISGHKSVSWYQQVLGQGPQFIFQYYEKEERGRGNFPDRFSARQFPNYSSELNVNALLLGDSALYLCASSYGTGGDGYTFGSGTRLTVV.

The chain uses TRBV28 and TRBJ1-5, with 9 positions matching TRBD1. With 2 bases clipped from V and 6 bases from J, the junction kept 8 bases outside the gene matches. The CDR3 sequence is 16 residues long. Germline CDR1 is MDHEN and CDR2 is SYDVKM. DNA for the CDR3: TGTGCCAGCAGTTTAATCTTGGGACAGGGTAGTCAGCCCCAGCATTTT. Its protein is CASSLILGQGSQPQHF.

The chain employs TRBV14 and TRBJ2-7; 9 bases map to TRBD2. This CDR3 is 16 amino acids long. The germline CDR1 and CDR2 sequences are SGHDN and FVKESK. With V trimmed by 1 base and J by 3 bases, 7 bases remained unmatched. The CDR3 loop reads CASSQASGRLDYEQYF. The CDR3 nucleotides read TGTGCCAGCAGCCAAGCAAGCGGGAGGCTGGACTACGAGCAGTACTTC.

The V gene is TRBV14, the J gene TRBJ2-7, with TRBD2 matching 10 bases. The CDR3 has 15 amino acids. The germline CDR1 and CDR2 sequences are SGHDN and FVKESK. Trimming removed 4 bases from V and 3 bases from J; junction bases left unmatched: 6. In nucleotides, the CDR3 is TGTGCCAGCAGCCCTGGGCTAGCGGGAGTCTACGAGCAGTACTTC. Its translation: CASSPGLAGVYEQYF.

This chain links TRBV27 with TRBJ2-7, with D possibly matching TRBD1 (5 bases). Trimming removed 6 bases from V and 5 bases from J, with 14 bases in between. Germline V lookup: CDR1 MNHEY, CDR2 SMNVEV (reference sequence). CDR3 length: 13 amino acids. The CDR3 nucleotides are TGTGCCAGCAGCGGGCAGGGTATCGACGAGCAGTACTTC. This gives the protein CASSGQGIDEQYF.

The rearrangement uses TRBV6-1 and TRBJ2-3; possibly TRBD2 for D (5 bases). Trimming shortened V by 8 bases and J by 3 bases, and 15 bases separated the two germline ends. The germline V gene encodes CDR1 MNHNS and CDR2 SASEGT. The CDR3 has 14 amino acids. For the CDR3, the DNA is TGTGCCAGCCCAGTGGGAGTCGGGACAGATACGCAGTATTTT. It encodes CASPVGVGTDTQYF.

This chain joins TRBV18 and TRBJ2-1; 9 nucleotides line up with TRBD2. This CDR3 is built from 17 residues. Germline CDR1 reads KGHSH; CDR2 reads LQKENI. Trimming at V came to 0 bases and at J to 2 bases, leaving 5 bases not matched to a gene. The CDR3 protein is CASSPPYSGSAYNEQFF. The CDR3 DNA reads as TGTGCCAGCTCACCACCCTATAGCGGGAGCGCCTACAATGAGCAGTTCTTC.

CDR3 coding DNA: TGCGCCAGCAGCCAAGGGCCGGGGAGCCCTAACGAGCAGTACTTC. It specifies CASSQGPGSPNEQYF. This sequence joins TRBV4-3 and TRBJ2-7; D is possibly TRBD2 (5 bases). Trimming cost V 1 base and J 5 bases, with 15 bases left between them. This CDR3 has 15 residues. Germline V gene lookup returns CDR1 LGHNA and CDR2 YSLEER.